Listed here is a single T cell receptor beta chain. Treg sorting used a CD4+CD25+CD127-/low gate. TCRdb processed the 5' RACE reads anew with MiXCR; each CDR3 protein has one entry. The table shows 50,000 to 70,000 distinct CDR3 sequences, with less than 25% occurring only once. The material sequenced was tumor-infiltrating Tregs sorted from the breast tumor. This clonotype was obtained from a female donor with breast cancer.

The DNA for the CDR3 is TGCGCCAGCTCCTTCCAGGGGTTCCAAGAGACCCAGTACTTC. Encoded protein: CASSFQGFQETQYF. The V and J genes are TRBV10-2 and TRBJ2-5, with a weak D call TRBD1 (6 bases). This CDR3 has 14 amino acids. The V gene lost 8 bases and the J gene lost 1 base, with 14 bases spanning the gap. Germline V gives CDR1 WSHSY, CDR2 SAAADI.